This is a list of T cell receptor beta chains from one sample in a study of blood T cell repertoires in COVID-19. Assay: immunoSEQ multiplex PCR; the TCRdb copy retains only in-frame clones and omits some. The sample has roughly 200,000 clones, roughly 85% seen once. The sequencing sample was made of PBMCs or T cells enriched from blood (not recorded which). The receptor source for this set is a woman between 35 and 50 years old with acute COVID-19. The CDR3 runs from the conserved cysteine through the conserved F or W. A D gene is named only where the DNA matches it firmly. Expanded clones are given a class, and other clones once, few, many or no size at all.

v_call	d_call	j_call	clone_size	cdr3_nt	cdr3_aa
TRBV23-1	-	TRBJ1-1	-	TGCGCCAGCAGTCTTGAGGAGCAGGCGGCCCGACGAGGGACTGAAGCTTTCTTT	CASSLEEQAARRGTEAFF
TRBV27	TRBD1	TRBJ1-5	-	TGTGCCAGCAGCCAGGGACAGACCAATCAGCCCCAGCATTTT	CASSQGQTNQPQHF
TRBV6-5	TRBD1	TRBJ2-4	-	TGTGCCACCACCGGGACAGGGACAAACATTCAGTACTTC	CATTGTGTNIQYF
TRBV3-1/TRBV3-2	-	TRBJ1-3	-	TGTGCCAGCAGCAAAGAGACAGCCCTGACGAACTCTGGAAACACCATATATTTT	CASSKETALTNSGNTIYF
TRBV29-1	-	TRBJ1-2	-	TGCAGCGTCCGCCCGACGGACAGTTTTACTAACTATGGCTACACCTTC	CSVRPTDSFTNYGYTF
TRBV19	TRBD1	TRBJ1-5	-	TGTGCCAGTAGTGGGACAGGGAGTTATAGCAATCAGCCCCAGCATTTT	CASSGTGSYSNQPQHF
TRBV4-1	-	TRBJ1-2	-	TGCGCCAGCAGCCAAGATTCGGGCCTGGGAAGGGGTGGCTACACCTTC	CASSQDSGLGRGGYTF
TRBV19	TRBD1	TRBJ1-4	once	TGTGCCAGTAGTATTGGTAGGGGGCAGCCTAATGAAAAACTGTTTTTT	CASSIGRGQPNEKLFF
TRBV2	TRBD1	TRBJ1-1	-	TGTGCCAGCAGCGAGGGACAGGGAAACACTGAAGCTTTCTTT	CASSEGQGNTEAFF
TRBV4-1	-	TRBJ1-2	-	TGCGCCAGCAGCCAAGTGGGCAGCAACCTTAACTATGGCTACACCTTC	CASSQVGSNLNYGYTF
TRBV7-9	-	TRBJ1-1	-	TGTGCCAGCAGCCCCCTTGGCGGCACTGAAGCTTTCTTT	CASSPLGGTEAFF
TRBV19	TRBD1	TRBJ1-2	-	TGTGCCAGTAGTATAAGGGGGCGAGACAAAGGCTACACCTTC	CASSIRGRDKGYTF
TRBV6-5	TRBD1	TRBJ2-3	-	TGTGCCAGCAGTTTTGGGACAGGGGTGGTAGATACGCAGTATTTT	CASSFGTGVVDTQYF
TRBV10-3	TRBD1	TRBJ1-1	once	TGTGCCATCAGCCCGGGACAGGGTCAGATTGAAGCTTTCTTT	CAISPGQGQIEAFF
TRBV18	-	TRBJ2-1	-	TGTGCCAGCTCACCACCTGGGGGCCCGGGCGGATCCTACAATGAGCAGTTCTTC	CASSPPGGPGGSYNEQFF
TRBV3-1/TRBV3-2	TRBD2	TRBJ2-3	-	TGTGCCAGCAGCCAAGTGGCGGGGGTGACAGATACGCAGTATTTT	CASSQVAGVTDTQYF
TRBV2	-	TRBJ1-3	-	TGTGCCAGCAGCAAACTTCGGGAACCAGGAAGCTCTGGAAACACCATATATTTT	CASSKLREPGSSGNTIYF
TRBV30	TRBD1	TRBJ2-5	-	TGTGCCTGGAGCCTGGGACAGGGGGGAGAGACCCAGTACTTC	CAWSLGQGGETQYF
TRBV23-1	-	TRBJ1-2	-	TGCGCCAGCAGCCAAGGGCCCATCGGCGCCTTC	CASSQGPIGAF
TRBV6-2/TRBV6-3	TRBD1	TRBJ1-2	-	TGTGCCAGCAGTCACAAACAGGGGGCCTATGGCTACACCTTC	CASSHKQGAYGYTF
TRBV27	TRBD2	TRBJ2-5	-	TGTGCCAGCAGCACGGCTTGGGGGGGACCCAACCAAGAGACCCAGTACTTC	CASSTAWGGPNQETQYF
TRBV7-2	TRBD1	TRBJ1-6	-	TGTGCCAGCAGCTTAACGACCGGGACAGGGGGGATGAATTCACCCCTCCACTTT	CASSLTTGTGGMNSPLHF
TRBV2	-	TRBJ1-1	-	TGTGCCAGCAGGGGGCCAGTCTCAGCTTTCTTT	CASRGPVSAFF
TRBV7-2	-	TRBJ1-6	once	TGTGCCAGCAGTTGGGCGGGGGCGCGAAATTCACCCCTCCACTTT	CASSWAGARNSPLHF
TRBV7-2	TRBD1	TRBJ1-3	-	TGTGCCAGCAGCTTACCAGACAGGGTGGCTGGAAACACCATATATTTT	CASSLPDRVAGNTIYF
TRBV7-3	-	TRBJ2-3	-	TGTGCCAGCAGCTTATCGGGGGTGTTGACAGATACGCAGTATTTT	CASSLSGVLTDTQYF
TRBV29-1	-	TRBJ2-5	-	TGCAGCGTTGATACCCACAGGACCCTCAAGGGAGAGACCCAGTACTTC	CSVDTHRTLKGETQYF
TRBV19	-	TRBJ1-6	-	TGTGCCAGTAGTCTTGGGGCGTCGAATTCACCCCTCCACTTT	CASSLGASNSPLHF
TRBV5-6	TRBD1	TRBJ1-4	-	TGTGCCAGCACCCGGACAGGTATCGGGACAGGAGAAAAACTGTTTTTT	CASTRTGIGTGEKLFF
TRBV2	TRBD2	TRBJ2-5	-	TGTGCCAGCACCCCAGATGGGGGGGACCAAGAGACCCAGTACTTC	CASTPDGGDQETQYF
TRBV5-5	-	TRBJ2-4	-	TGTGCCAGCAGCTTGGCCAGGGGAGACATTCAGTACTTC	CASSLARGDIQYF
TRBV9	-	TRBJ1-6	-	TGTGCCAGCAGTGGGGAACAGGGTAATTCACCCCTCCACTTT	CASSGEQGNSPLHF
TRBV12-3/TRBV12-4	-	TRBJ1-1	-	TGTGCCAGCAGTTTAGTTCAGAACACTGAAGCTTTCTTT	CASSLVQNTEAFF
TRBV27	TRBD1	TRBJ1-6	-	TGTGCCAGCAGTTTATTAGGGGGCGGATCACCCCTCCACTTT	CASSLLGGGSPLHF
TRBV7-8	TRBD2	TRBJ2-1	-	TGTGCCAGCAGCTCATATAGCGGGGGCAACAATGAGCAGTTCTTC	CASSSYSGGNNEQFF
TRBV12-5	-	TRBJ2-2	many	TGTGCTAGTGGTTTGGTACCGACAGCCACGGGGGAGCTGTTTTTT	CASGLVPTATGELFF
TRBV2	-	TRBJ1-5	-	TGTGCCAGCAAAACAGGGTACCAGCCCCAGCATTTT	CASKTGYQPQHF